What follows are 27 T cell receptor beta chains derived from one specimen sequenced in a study of T cells in Graves' hyperthyroidism and ophthalmopathy. RNA transcripts yielded amplified TCR beta CDR3 regions. First-round RT-PCR targeting the TCR CDR3 was performed with the HTBI primer set. Each CDR3 protein is one row after TCRdb ran MiXCR on the multiplex PCR reads. The sample comprises around 620,000 distinct CDR3 sequences, roughly 50% of which are singletons, and 15% to 20% rests with the top ten. Sequencing input: peripheral blood or thyroid tissue (not recorded which). The source is an adult woman with Graves' disease, either hyperthyroidism or ophthalmopathy (not recorded which).

This clonotype showed up just a few times. J is TRBJ1-6 and V is TRBV27, with a weak D call TRBD1 (6 bases). Per the germline V gene, CDR1 is MNHEY and CDR2 is SMNVEV (reference sequence). Trimming removed 6 bases from V and 0 bases from J, with 12 bases in between. There are 16 residues in the CDR3. For the CDR3, the DNA is TGTGCCAGCAGCAGACAGGCTCGCTCCTATAATTCACCCCTCCACTTT. Protein: CASSRQARSYNSPLHF.

The rearrangement uses TRBV29-1 and TRBJ1-2; 7 nucleotides align to TRBD1. The CDR3 runs 16 residues. Per the germline V gene, CDR1 is SQVTM and CDR2 is ANQGSEA. V dropped 7 bases and J dropped 1; count of bases not matched to a gene: 15. CDR3 nucleotides: TGCAGCGCAGAAGAGGGGGCTGAGACCTATAACTATGGCTACACCTTC. It translates to CSAEEGAETYNYGYTF.

This clonotype appeared many times. The chain employs TRBV20-1 and TRBJ1-5, with TRBD1 as a possible D gene (5 bases). The CDR3 consists of 15 residues. In germline, CDR1 is DFQATT, CDR2 SNEGSKA (reference sequence). V shed 4 bases and J shed 2 bases, with 15 bases lying between them. In nucleotides, the CDR3 is TGCAGTGCTATAAAAGGGGAGTTAGGCAATCAGCCCCAGCATTTT. Protein product: CSAIKGELGNQPQHF.

This clonotype was found many times. The chain joins TRBV7-6 to TRBJ1-3, with TRBD1 matching over 7 bases. CDR1 is SGHVS, CDR2 FNYEAQ, per germline. Losses at the gene ends were 5 bases for V and 11 bases for J; bases not matched to a gene: 6. The CDR3 is 12 amino acids. This CDR3 reads CASSLDRVSIYF. The CDR3 nucleotides read TGTGCCAGCAGCCTCGACAGGGTGTCCATATATTTT.

This clonotype was seen more than once but under ten times. A junction end diverges from the germline sequence, so it may reflect a read error. The chain combines TRBV7-2 with TRBJ1-4, with a weak D call TRBD1 (6 bases). CDR3 size: 15 residues. Germline CDR1 SGHTA, CDR2 FQGNSA. The CDR3, as DNA: TGCGCCAGCAGCCAAGTAGCGGGGGCGAATGAAAAACTGTTTTTT. Its translation is CASSQVAGANEKLFF.

This clonotype was detected ten times or more. The chain carries TRBV20-1 and TRBJ2-5; D not certain. The CDR3 spans 11 residues. Trimming pared 6 bases from V and 0 bases from J, leaving 5 bases between. The V gene's germline CDR1 is DFQATT and CDR2 SNEGSKA (reference sequence). CDR3 in amino acids: CSAEHQETQYF. The CDR3 nucleotides read TGCAGTGCGGAGCACCAAGAGACCCAGTACTTC.

This clonotype was found many times. This chain uses TRBV11-2 with TRBJ2-7; TRBD2 matches at 7 bases. Germline V CDR1 and CDR2: SGHAT, FQNNGV. The CDR3 has 17 residues. The trim removed 3 bases at V and 2 bases at J, leaving 13 bases unmatched. The CDR3 DNA follows: TGTGCCAGCAGCTTTATGCGGCCGCGGGAGTTCCCCTACGAGCAGTACTTC. It yields the protein CASSFMRPREFPYEQYF.

V usage is TRBV11-2 and J usage is TRBJ2-5, with 13 bases matching TRBD2. V was pared by 5 bases and J by 5 bases, with 8 bases of the junction left unmatched. In germline, CDR1 is SGHAT, CDR2 FQNNGV. This CDR3 comprises 16 residues. In DNA, the CDR3 is TGTGCCAGCAGCGACAGACTAGCGGGGGGCTCTGAGACCCAGTACTTC. Translated, it gives CASSDRLAGGSETQYF. The full variable domain, completed using reference TRBV11-2 and TRBJ2-5, is EAGVAQSPRYKIIEKRQSVAFWCNPISGHATLYWYQQILGQGPKLLIQFQNNGVVDDSQLPKDRFSAERLKGVDSTLKIQPAKLEDSAVYLCASSDRLAGGSETQYFGPGTRLLVL.

This clonotype has just a few counts. The chain has TRBV15 and TRBJ1-5, with a weak D call TRBD1 (6 bases). In germline, CDR1 is LNHNV, CDR2 YYDKDF (reference sequence). V was clipped by 0 bases and J by 4 bases, with 13 bases between them. The CDR3 runs to 16 residues. The CDR3 region is CATSRDSGARNQPQHF. The DNA of the CDR3 is TGTGCCACCAGCAGAGATTCGGGGGCTCGGAATCAGCCCCAGCATTTT.

The V call is TRBV30, the J call TRBJ1-2, with D possibly matching TRBD1 (5 bases). Deletions cut 5 bases from V and 5 bases from J, with 18 bases between. The CDR3 is 14 residues long. Per the germline V gene, CDR1 is GTSNPN and CDR2 is SVGIG (reference sequence). The CDR3 spells CAWVLGTTSYGYTF. CDR3 in DNA: TGTGCCTGGGTCTTGGGGACGACTTCTTATGGCTACACCTTC.

The V and J genes are TRBV6-1 and TRBJ1-5; D perhaps matches TRBD1 (5 bases). The V gene lost 6 bases and the J gene lost 0 bases, with 18 bases spanning the gap. CDR3 length: 17 amino acids. The germline CDR1 and CDR2 sequences are MNHNS and SASEGT. CDR3 region: CASRHGMGTDSNQPQHF. The CDR3 DNA reads as TGTGCCAGCAGGCATGGGATGGGGACCGATAGCAATCAGCCCCAGCATTTT.

This sequence joins TRBV5-1 and TRBJ2-6; 7 bases agree with TRBD1. This CDR3 contains 15 residues. Germline CDR1 and CDR2: SGHRS and YFSETQ. V dropped 2 bases and J dropped 3; count of bases not matched to a gene: 2. The CDR3 region has the DNA TGCGCCAGCAGCTTCGACAGGGTTGGGGCCAACGTCCTGACTTTC. Encoded protein: CASSFDRVGANVLTF.

The chain recombines TRBV20-1 with TRBJ1-6; possibly TRBD1 for D (6 bases). Germline CDR1 DFQATT, CDR2 SNEGSKA (reference sequence). The CDR3 has 20 amino acids. Trimming pared 1 base from V and 0 bases from J, leaving 22 bases between. CDR3 DNA: TGCAGTGCTAGAGTGGTGGGGGCAGGGGCTCTGAGCTCCTATAATTCACCCCTCCACTTT. As protein: CSARVVGAGALSSYNSPLHF.

There are many counts of this clonotype. The chain couples TRBV12-3 or TRBV12-4 to TRBJ1-1; no clear D. This CDR3 contains 14 residues. Trimming left V 3 bases short and J 3 bases short, with 11 bases between. CDR3 sequence: CASSLPRKYTEAFF. The CDR3 DNA follows: TGTGCCAGCAGTTTGCCCAGAAAGTACACTGAAGCTTTCTTT.

This clonotype was detected ten times or more. One end of the junction is discordant with germline, which a read error may explain. The chain employs TRBV12-3 or TRBV12-4 and TRBJ2-2; weak D call: TRBD2 (5 bases). The CDR3 runs 14 residues. The chain's CDR3 is CASSLADRPGELFF. The CDR3 region has the DNA TGTGCCAGCAGTCTAGCTGACCGACCCGGGGAGCTGTTTTTT.

The chain has TRBV6-1 and TRBJ1-2; D gene unclear. This CDR3 spans 16 amino acids. The V gene lost 0 bases and the J gene lost 5 bases, with 16 bases spanning the gap. Germline V gene sequence: CDR1 MNHNS, CDR2 SASEGT. The CDR3 reads CASSEASTRRMYGYTF. CDR3 nucleotides: TGTGCCAGCAGTGAAGCTAGCACCCGTCGGATGTATGGCTACACCTTC.

This clonotype was detected ten times or more. The V and J genes are TRBV12-3 or TRBV12-4 and TRBJ1-6; no definite D call. Between the trimmed V and J ends, which lost 3 bases and 8 bases, there was a span of 17 bases. This CDR3 contains 16 residues. CDR3 sequence reads: CASSFLVLEVDSPLHF. The CDR3 nucleotides are TGTGCCAGCAGTTTTTTGGTGCTGGAGGTGGATTCACCCCTCCACTTT.

This clonotype was seen many times. The CDR3 region is CATRGTGGQETQYF. DNA of the CDR3: TGTGCCACTCGCGGGACAGGGGGCCAAGAGACCCAGTACTTC. This rearrangement joins TRBV10-3 to TRBJ2-5; 11 bases line up with TRBD1. Germline values: CDR1 ENHRY, CDR2 SYGVKD. There are 14 residues in the CDR3. J gave up 1 base and V 10 bases, and 5 bases lay outside the gene matches.

V usage is TRBV29-1 and J usage is TRBJ2-5; D assignment may be TRBD1 or TRBD2 (5 bases each). Per germline, CDR1 SQVTM and CDR2 ANQGSEA. Trimming left V 6 bases short and J 3 bases short, with 11 bases between. The CDR3 length is 12 residues. CDR3 sequence: CSVLGREETQYF. The CDR3 nucleotides read TGCAGCGTGCTGGGACGGGAAGAGACCCAGTACTTC.

V gene TRBV5-1 combines with J gene TRBJ2-6; 9 bases are a match to TRBD2. Per germline, CDR1 SGHRS and CDR2 YFSETQ. Losses at the gene ends were 4 bases for V and 0 bases for J; bases not matched to a gene: 8. The CDR3 contains 18 residues. CDR3 in DNA: TGCGCCAGCAGCCTGGGGCTAGCGGGGTACTCTGGGGCCAACGTCCTGACTTTC. Translated, it gives CASSLGLAGYSGANVLTF.

The table lists this clonotype with many counts. The chain is built from TRBV3-1 and TRBJ1-6; 7 positions agree with TRBD1. CDR1 LGHDT and CDR2 YNNKEL come from the germline V gene (reference sequence). The CDR3 runs to 14 residues. Trimming removed 8 bases from V and 4 bases from J; junction bases left unmatched: 5. CDR3 sequence reads: CASSPTGYNSPLHF. CDR3 nucleotides: TGTGCCAGCTCCCCGACAGGGTATAATTCACCCCTCCACTTT.

Details on this clonotype: A much larger clone differs from this one at a single base, so this may be a read error. This is likely a read error, given that the CDR3 carries no conserved phenylalanine or tryptophan at its end. This chain links TRBV2 with TRBJ2-7; no reliable D call. V lost 3 bases, J lost 0 bases, and 12 bases lay in between. Germline V gene lookup returns CDR1 SNHLY and CDR2 FYNNEI. This CDR3 is 15 amino acids long. CDR3 nucleotide sequence: TGTGCCAGCAGTGATGGCCGGACGAGCTCCTACGAGCAGTACTCC. It codes for CASSDGRTSSYEQYS.

This clonotype showed up many times. J is TRBJ2-5 and V is TRBV7-8; 7 nucleotides line up with TRBD2. Germline lookup yields CDR1 SGHVS and CDR2 FQNEAQ. The CDR3 has 15 residues. Trimming cost V 5 bases and J 5 bases; bases outside gene matches: 11. The CDR3 nucleotides are TGTGCCAGCAGCGTAGGAGCGGGGTGGGGGGAGACCCAGTACTTC. It codes for CASSVGAGWGETQYF.

The rearrangement links TRBV20-1 to TRBJ1-5; D perhaps matches TRBD1 (6 bases). The CDR3 totals 15 residues. The germline CDR1 and CDR2 sequences are DFQATT and SNEGSKA (reference sequence). Trimming left V 2 bases short and J 0 bases short, with 11 bases between. The CDR3 region has the DNA TGCAGTGCTAGACCACAGGGAAATAGCAATCAGCCCCAGCATTTT. Its translation is CSARPQGNSNQPQHF.

The chain carries TRBV15 and TRBJ2-7; D is uncertain. Germline V gene lookup returns CDR1 LNHNV and CDR2 YYDKDF (reference sequence). Trimming cost V 9 bases and J 0 bases, with 6 bases left between them. The CDR3 spans 11 residues. The CDR3 sequence: CATADSYEQYF. Here the CDR3 DNA reads TGTGCCACAGCCGACTCCTACGAGCAGTACTTC. The full variable domain, in which reference TRBV15 and TRBJ2-7 provide the parts outside the CDR3, is DAMVIQNPRYQVTQFGKPVTLSCSQTLNHNVMYWYQQKSSQAPKLLFHYYDKDFNNEADTPDNFQSRRPNTSFCFLDIRSPGLGDTAMYLCATADSYEQYFGPGTRLTVT.

This rearrangement joins TRBV7-2 to TRBJ2-2; TRBD2 agrees at 7 bases. Germline V gene lookup returns CDR1 SGHTA and CDR2 FQGNSA. The CDR3 is 14 amino acids. With V trimmed by 6 bases and J by 4 bases, 5 bases remained unmatched. As DNA, the CDR3 is TGTGCCAGCAGAGAGCGGGGAGGCACCGGGGAGCTGTTTTTT. Its translation: CASRERGGTGELFF.

In its sample, this clonotype was seen once. Just one base apart from a much larger clone, this may be a read error. The genes are TRBV12-5 and TRBJ1-1; D call uncertain. Germline V gene data show CDR1 as LGHNT and CDR2 as FRNRAP. The CDR3 covers 16 residues. CDR3 protein: CASSQEASKMWTEAFF. The CDR3 DNA is TGTGCCAGCAGCCAAGAGGCGTCGAAAATGTGGACTGAAGCTTTCTTT.